This T cell receptor (beta chain) was retrieved from a study of technical replicates of blood from several donors (dated by TCRdb to 2016 to 2017). Concerning this clone itself: This receptor's antigen is unknown. It has no much larger one-base neighbor in the sample; base qualities were not kept.

Reading from cysteine to phenylalanine, the CDR3 counts 15 amino acids. Only the CDR3 portion is preserved as DNA: 45 bases, with reading frame beginning at the first base. V is shortened by 1 base, J by 0 bases, and the region joining them spans 11 bases. According to the germline V gene, CDR1 reads SGHRS and CDR2 reads YFSETQ. To prepare the library, the immunoSEQ multiplex PCR assay was applied. The table comes from immuneACCESS by way of TCRdb, which keeps in-frame sequences with V and J called. Part of the clones is missing from these tables; in studies checked, under half for an unresolved V gene and the rest for unknown reasons. The sample table shows 95,000 or so clones, and roughly 95% are seen once. Around 0.35% of the sample lies in the top ten.

Material for sequencing was T cells isolated from PBMCs. The sequence links TRBV5-1 to TRBJ2-7; TRBD1 could be the D gene, as 6 bases match. The clonotype originates from a human donor in good health. The DNA reads as follows: TGCGCCAGCAGCTTGAATGGGGGCACCTCCTACGAGCAGTACTTC. It translates to CASSLNGGTSYEQYF.